The next 22 T cell receptor beta chains were all read from a single sample in a study of CD8 T cells in Susac syndrome. About 0.45 to 1 ug RNA was reverse transcribed with random hexamers. TCRdb re-called the immunoSEQ multiplex PCR reads with MiXCR, one entry per CDR3 protein. The table lists some 300,000 distinct CDR3 sequences, about 88% of them singletons, with more than 0.15% in the top ten. Sequencing was carried out using CD8+ T cells from PBMCs. These receptors all come from a human donor with multiple sclerosis.

This chain links TRBV7-9 with TRBJ2-1; perhaps TRBD1 as D (6 bases). Trimming pared 1 base from V and 12 bases from J, leaving 19 bases between. The CDR3 is 15 amino acids. Germline CDR1 is SEHNR and CDR2 is FQNEAQ (reference sequence). CDR3: CASSLGSVTGEAQFF. Written as DNA, the CDR3 is TGTGCCAGCAGCTTAGGGTCTGTGACAGGTGAAGCGCAGTTCTTC.

V gene TRBV27 combines with J gene TRBJ2-1; D is ambiguous. The CDR3 runs to 16 residues. Germline CDR1 MNHEY, CDR2 SMNVEV (reference sequence). The V and J ends lost 2 bases and 0 bases respectively, with 11 bases between them. The CDR3 sequence: CASSLQGFASYNEQFF. The CDR3 DNA reads TGTGCCAGCAGTTTACAAGGCTTTGCCTCCTACAATGAGCAGTTCTTC.

This sequence joins TRBV27 and TRBJ2-2; D unclear. The CDR3 length is 14 residues. V was clipped by 11 bases and J by 4 bases, with 17 bases between them. Looked up from germline, CDR1 is MNHEY and CDR2 is SMNVEV (reference sequence). The CDR3 loop is CAARMEWGTGELFF. The CDR3 DNA follows: TGTGCCGCCCGAATGGAGTGGGGCACCGGGGAGCTGTTTTTT.

The chain joins TRBV4-3 to TRBJ2-1; 12 positions agree with TRBD2. CDR1 is LGHNA, CDR2 YSLEER, per germline. V shed 0 bases and J 8 bases; nucleotides not matched to a gene: 5. CDR3 length: 16 residues. CDR3: CASSQESTSGSHEQFF. The CDR3 bases are TGCGCCAGCAGCCAAGAATCGACTAGCGGGAGCCATGAGCAGTTCTTC.

For the CDR3, the DNA is TGCAGTGCTAGGTGGGGATACGAGCAGTACTTC. This translates into CSARWGYEQYF. The chain links TRBV20-1 to TRBJ2-7; D uncertain. CDR1 and CDR2 from the germline V gene are DFQATT and SNEGSKA (reference sequence). The CDR3 is made up of 11 amino acids. V shed 3 bases and J shed 4 bases, with 7 bases lying between them.

The rearrangement links TRBV6-1 to TRBJ2-7; 7 bases agree with TRBD1. The V gene's germline CDR1 is MNHNS and CDR2 SASEGT. Unmatched junction bases numbered 15, after V lost 5 bases and J lost 2 bases. CDR3 size: 17 residues. The CDR3 region is CASSHSSGDRAPYEQYF. The CDR3 DNA is TGTGCCAGCAGTCATAGTTCTGGAGACAGGGCTCCCTACGAGCAGTACTTC.

The chain employs TRBV29-1 and TRBJ2-1; 14 nucleotides agree with TRBD2. V lost 4 bases and J lost 3; bases outside the gene matches: 2. CDR3 length: 15 residues. The V gene's germline CDR1 is SQVTM and CDR2 ANQGSEA. The CDR3 DNA reads TGCAGCGTTGGCGGACTAGCGGGAGGCTACAATGAGCAGTTCTTC. Translation gives CSVGGLAGGYNEQFF.

This clonotype was picked up one time. CDR3 protein: CSVAQGELFF. CDR3 in DNA: TGCAGCGTCGCCCAGGGGGAGCTGTTTTTT. The rearrangement joins TRBV29-1 to TRBJ2-2; D uncertain. The CDR3 consists of 10 residues. Trimming shortened V by 6 bases and J by 8 bases, and 7 bases separated the two germline ends. The germline CDR1 and CDR2 sequences are SQVTM and ANQGSEA.

The chain employs TRBV2 and TRBJ1-2; D not resolved. V was pared by 1 base and J by 10 bases, with 10 bases between. Germline V gene sequence: CDR1 SNHLY, CDR2 FYNNEI. CDR3 length: 12 residues. The CDR3, as DNA: TGTGCCAGCAGTGAAGGTTTTGCCGACTACACCTTC. It yields the protein CASSEGFADYTF.

This clonotype was seen a single time. This CDR3 reads CASSLRDRVYNEQFF. In DNA form, the CDR3 reads TGTGCCAGCTCACTCCGGGACAGGGTCTACAATGAGCAGTTCTTC. The rearrangement uses TRBV18 and TRBJ2-1, with 9 bases aligning to TRBD1. Germline assignment: CDR1 KGHSH and CDR2 LQKENI. The CDR3 length is 15 residues. Losses at the gene ends were 4 bases for V and 3 bases for J; bases not matched to a gene: 4.

CDR3 DNA sequence: TGTGCCAGCAGCACCCGACCACAGGGGGACAAGGAGACCCAGTACTTC. Translation: CASSTRPQGDKETQYF. The rearrangement joins TRBV7-2 to TRBJ2-5, with 8 bases matching TRBD1. Germline assignment: CDR1 SGHTA and CDR2 FQGNSA. J lost 5 bases, V lost 5 bases, and 13 bases had no gene match. This CDR3 region has 16 residues. Variable domain in full (rest from reference TRBV7-2 and TRBJ2-5): GAGVSQSPSNKVTEKGKDVELRCDPISGHTALYWYRQSLGQGLEFLIYFQGNSAPDKSGLPSDRFSAERTGGSVSTLTIQRTQQEDSAVYLCASSTRPQGDKETQYFGPGTRLLVL.

The DNA for the CDR3 is TGCAGTGCTAGAACTCAGCGGGAGGCCACAGATACGCAGTATTTT. This gives the protein CSARTQREATDTQYF. The rearrangement uses TRBV20-1 and TRBJ2-3, with 9 positions matching TRBD2. The V and J ends lost 2 bases and 2 bases, in that order; junction bases with no gene match: 5. CDR1 DFQATT and CDR2 SNEGSKA come from the germline V gene (reference sequence). The CDR3 consists of 15 residues.

The rearrangement uses TRBV14 and TRBJ2-7, with 11 positions matching TRBD1. J lost 6 bases, V lost 4 bases, and 8 bases had no gene match. The CDR3 is 15 residues long. Germline CDR1 SGHDN, CDR2 FVKESK. CDR3 residues: CASSLTGTGGSEQYF. CDR3 coding DNA: TGTGCCAGCAGCCTAACCGGGACAGGGGGGTCCGAGCAGTACTTC.

The gene calls are TRBV6-2 or TRBV6-3 and TRBJ1-5; TRBD1 might be the D (5 bases). The ends were cut back, 6 bases at V and 7 bases at J, with 13 bases in the middle. CDR1 is MNHEY and CDR2 is SVGEGT in the germline V gene. The CDR3 contains 13 residues. CDR3 loop: CASRGGTGQPQHF. The CDR3 nucleotides are TGTGCCAGCAGGGGGGGGACTGGGCAGCCCCAGCATTTT.

The V and J genes are TRBV15 and TRBJ1-5; perhaps TRBD1 as D (5 bases). Germline V CDR1 and CDR2: LNHNV, YYDKDF (reference sequence). V lost 0 bases and J 3 bases, leaving 21 bases between the germline ends. The CDR3 is made up of 19 amino acids. The CDR3 sequence is CATSRDPTREGVDNQPQHF. The CDR3 DNA reads TGTGCCACCAGCAGAGACCCAACCAGGGAAGGAGTCGACAATCAGCCCCAGCATTTT.

J is TRBJ2-7 and V is TRBV28; D uncertain. Between the trimmed V and J ends, which lost 5 bases and 7 bases, there was a span of 9 bases. The germline CDR1 and CDR2 sequences are MDHEN and SYDVKM. The CDR3 sequence is 11 residues long. In DNA form, the CDR3 reads TGTGCCAGCAGTGTAGGGCTAGAGCAGTACTTC. This codes for CASSVGLEQYF.

The chain uses TRBV6-2 or TRBV6-3 and TRBJ1-5; the D is unclear. Germline lookup yields CDR1 MNHEY and CDR2 SVGEGT. The CDR3 length is 14 residues. V was shortened by 2 bases and J by 4 bases, with 9 bases between the two germline ends. CDR3 sequence reads: CASSYGQLNQPQHF. In DNA form, the CDR3 reads TGTGCCAGCAGTTACGGGCAGCTGAATCAGCCCCAGCATTTT.

This rearrangement joins TRBV3-1 to TRBJ2-5; no clear D. Germline loops: CDR1 LGHDT, CDR2 YNNKEL (reference sequence). V was cut by 0 bases and J by 6 bases, with 11 bases left in between. The CDR3 runs to 14 residues. The CDR3 is CASSQDGTLQTQYF. DNA for the CDR3: TGTGCCAGCAGCCAAGATGGAACCTTGCAGACCCAGTACTTC.

V gene TRBV20-1 combines with J gene TRBJ2-3, with D tentatively TRBD1 or TRBD2 (6 bases each). The CDR3 is made up of 17 amino acids. Trimming shortened V by 0 bases and J by 0 bases, and 16 bases separated the two germline ends. CDR1 and CDR2 (germline): DFQATT, SNEGSKA (reference sequence). DNA for the CDR3: TGCAGTGCTAGAGAAAGGGGGGTACTTCCTAGCACAGATACGCAGTATTTT. Amino acids: CSARERGVLPSTDTQYF.

This chain uses TRBV5-1 with TRBJ1-2; D is unresolved. Trimming stripped 4 bases from V and 0 bases from J, with 13 bases between. Germline CDR1 SGHRS, CDR2 YFSETQ. This CDR3 has 15 amino acids. CDR3 region: CASSRREGPNYGYTF. The CDR3 DNA sequence: TGCGCCAGCAGCCGCCGGGAAGGACCTAACTATGGCTACACCTTC.

The gene calls are TRBV19 and TRBJ2-3; 7 positions agree with TRBD2. V lost 5 bases and J lost 0; bases outside the gene matches: 8. CDR1 is LNHDA and CDR2 is SQIVND in the germline V gene (reference sequence). This CDR3 has 16 amino acids. DNA for the CDR3: TGTGCCAGTAGTTTCCTGCTAGCGGACAGCACAGATACGCAGTATTTT. It is translated as CASSFLLADSTDTQYF. Supplemented by reference TRBV19 and TRBJ2-3, the full variable domain reads DGGITQSPKYLFRKEGQNVTLSCEQNLNHDAMYWYRQDPGQGLRLIYYSQIVNDFQKGDIAEGYSVSREKKESFPLTVTSAQKNPTAFYLCASSFLLADSTDTQYFGPGTRLTVL.

The chain combines TRBV2 with TRBJ2-7; D is unclear. Trimming stripped 5 bases from V and 4 bases from J, with 21 bases between. The CDR3 has 16 residues. CDR1 SNHLY and CDR2 FYNNEI come from the germline V gene. The CDR3 loop reads CASSFERSSASYEQYF. Here the CDR3 DNA reads TGTGCCAGCAGTTTCGAGCGTTCATCCGCTTCATACGAGCAGTACTTC. Filled out from reference TRBV2 and TRBJ2-7, the complete variable domain reads EPEVTQTPSHQVTQMGQEVILRCVPISNHLYFYWYRQILGQKVEFLVSFYNNEISEKSEIFDDQFSVERPDGSNFTLKIRSTKLEDSAMYFCASSFERSSASYEQYFGPGTRLTVT.